This TCR beta chain comes out of a study of T-cell reconstitution after alpha-beta-depleted transplantation in children. Construction of the TCRbeta library involved unique molecular identifiers. TCRdb itself ran the PCR reads through MiXCR, one entry per CDR3 protein. Of fewer than 550,000 distinct CDR3 sequences in the sample, 11% were seen once. Germline CDR1 is LGHNA and CDR2 is YNFKEQ. V was clipped by 0 bases and J by 3 bases; unmatched bases: 2. This CDR3 region has 15 residues. This clonotype was counted between two and nine times. The sequence was obtained from a female patient aged 2-10 years who had a stem cell transplant for aplastic anemia, so the T cells may come from the graft donor. The J gene is TRBJ2-1, the V gene TRBV4-2; 7 bases agree with TRBD2. This specimen consisted of PBMCs, mostly from graft donor cells, obtained 180 days after TCRalphabeta/CD19-depleted stem cell transplant. CDR3 sequence reads: CASSQDRGDYNEQFF. The CDR3 nucleotides read TGTGCCAGCAGCCAAGATCGGGGGGACTACAATGAGCAGTTCTTC.